This T cell receptor (beta chain) emerged from a study of blood T cell repertoires in COVID-19. Study overall: Samples came from the United States, Italy and Spain, spanning acute and convalescent COVID-19.

This CDR3 comprises 16 residues. V shed 4 bases and J 7 bases; nucleotides not matched to a gene: 14. The V gene's germline CDR1 is SGDLS and CDR2 YYNGEE. Here immunoSEQ multiplex PCR was the method, and the copy in TCRdb shows in-frame clones only, minus some. The sample yields approximately 130,000 clones, approximately 87% seen once. The sequencing input was peripheral blood. The V and J genes are TRBV9 and TRBJ2-1, with 7 bases fitting TRBD2. The clonotype was recovered from a woman in her 50s with acute or convalescent COVID-19. CDR3 region: CASSPLGGSPGNEQFF. In nucleotides, the CDR3 is TGTGCCAGCAGCCCCCTCGGCGGGAGCCCCGGGAATGAGCAGTTCTTC.